These 6 T cell receptor beta chains originate from one sample sequenced in a study of blood T cell repertoires in COVID-19. This table comes from immunoSEQ multiplex PCR, and its TCRdb copy is limited to in-frame clones, with some not included. In the table there are under 200,000 clones, around 78% of which are singletons. Material: PBMCs or T cells enriched from blood (not recorded which). The receptors stem from a woman aged 45-60 years who had recovered from COVID-19.

The chain has TRBV28 and TRBJ1-4; 9 bases align to TRBD1. This CDR3 contains 15 residues. V shed 5 bases and J 7 bases; nucleotides not matched to a gene: 8. The germline V gene has CDR1 MDHEN and CDR2 SYDVKM. In DNA form, the CDR3 reads TGTGCCAGCAGTCCAGCACAGGGGGCGGGTGAAAAACTGTTTTTT. It is translated as CASSPAQGAGEKLFF.

V gene TRBV7-2 combines with J gene TRBJ2-5; TRBD2 agrees at 13 bases. This CDR3 has 19 residues. The germline CDR1 and CDR2 sequences are SGHTA and FQGNSA. V was clipped by 4 bases and J by 4 bases; unmatched bases: 15. The CDR3 sequence: CASSSLGRTSGGALETQYF. The CDR3 bases are TGTGCCAGCAGCTCGCTGGGAAGGACTAGCGGGGGAGCCCTAGAGACCCAGTACTTC.

The rearrangement uses TRBV12-5 and TRBJ1-1; TRBD1 matches 7 bases. CDR1 is LGHNT, CDR2 FRNRAP, per germline. V lost 6 bases, J lost 3 bases, and 4 bases stayed unmatched. The CDR3 contains 13 residues. The CDR3 region has the DNA TGTGCTAGTGGGGACAGGCCCTACACTGAAGCTTTCTTT. Translated, it gives CASGDRPYTEAFF.

This clone came up once. The V call is TRBV25-1, the J call TRBJ1-3, with no clear D. The CDR3 is made up of 13 amino acids. V was shortened by 8 bases and J by 5 bases, with 13 bases between the two germline ends. The germline gives CDR1 MGHDK, CDR2 SYGVNS. The CDR3, as DNA: TGTGCCAGCCCCGAGCCCGACAGAAACACCATATATTTT. This sequence encodes CASPEPDRNTIYF.

The chain is built from TRBV28 and TRBJ1-5; TRBD1 matches at 7 bases. CDR3 length equals 17 residues. Germline values: CDR1 MDHEN, CDR2 SYDVKM. The ends lost 4 bases at V and 3 bases at J; junction bases unmatched: 12. The CDR3 sequence is CASSSPAGGPYNQPQHF. CDR3 nucleotide sequence: TGTGCCAGCAGTTCACCGGCAGGGGGGCCCTACAATCAGCCCCAGCATTTT.

V usage is TRBV29-1 and J usage is TRBJ2-5, with TRBD2 matching 11 bases. CDR1 is SQVTM and CDR2 is ANQGSEA in the germline V gene. With 4 bases clipped from V and 4 bases from J, the junction kept 5 bases outside the gene matches. The CDR3 has 14 residues. The CDR3 loop is CSVVGSGGGETQYF. In nucleotides, the CDR3 is TGCAGCGTTGTGGGTAGCGGGGGGGGAGAGACCCAGTACTTC.